This T cell receptor (beta chain) came from a study of blood T cells in healthy people across ages. Whole-study findings and limits: Investigators viewed diversity estimates from one million T cells as underestimates, the study reported.

There are 16 residues in the CDR3. V was pared by 0 bases and J by 1 base, with 4 bases of the junction left unmatched. Germline V gives CDR1 SGHRS, CDR2 YFSETQ. Combining a sample-barcoded 5' primer with a J-beta primer mix, a second PCR ran for roughly 6 to 12 cycles. TCRdb independently ran MiXCR on the 5' RACE reads; one entry per CDR3 protein. The sample consists of more than 550,000 distinct CDR3 sequences, approximately 21% of them appearing once. Aged about 6 to 100, donors were systemically healthy Caucasians from Russia. Every donor gave about 9 milliliters of peripheral blood. Total RNA extracted from each sample amounted to at least 6 micrograms. As regards this clonotype: Antigen specificity is unknown.

The sequenced material came from blood. The chain employs TRBV5-1 and TRBJ2-1; 7 nucleotides agree with TRBD1. The origin of this receptor is a man aged 65 to 85 in good health. The CDR3 here is CASSLGGTVSYNEQFF. Here the CDR3 DNA reads TGCGCCAGCAGCTTGGGGGGGACAGTGTCCTACAATGAGCAGTTCTTC.